This T cell receptor beta chain was identified during a study of cytomegalovirus exposure and HLA in healthy donors. The PCR contained 60 Vbeta and 13 Jbeta primers. Original processing notes: A later analysis counted some 87 million unique TCR beta chains, around 10 million shared. The assay was immunoSEQ multiplex PCR, and TCRdb's table has in-frame clones only and misses some. Clonal size and the V and J genes are those of that table, whereas D and trimming came from the DNA. The profile shows roughly 100,000 clones, around 79% of them singletons. Whole-study results and caveats: Some segments of the V type, notably TRBV6-2 and TRBV6-3, were excluded as indistinguishable. HLA restriction was apparent for most CMV-associated TCR beta chains in a later analysis. Follow-up analysis found HLA locus-dependent TCR association rates, highest for DRB1 and lowest for HLA-C.

The CDR3 is 15 amino acids. Trimming stripped 0 bases from V and 4 bases from J, with 12 bases between. Germline CDR1 reads MNHEY; CDR2 reads SVGAGI. This clone was counted a few times. Its antigen is not known. The clonotype was recovered from a man aged 50-59 years in good health and CMV-seropositive. Sequences were obtained from PBMCs. The rearrangement uses TRBV6-5 and TRBJ2-5, with D possibly TRBD1 on 6 matching bases. This CDR3 reads CASSYSNTGIETQYF. Here the CDR3 DNA reads TGTGCCAGCAGTTACTCTAATACAGGGATAGAGACCCAGTACTTC.